The 26 T cell receptor beta chains presented below share a single source sample, sequenced in a study of response to subunit inactivated influenza vaccine. TCRdb re-analysed the RT-PCR reads in MiXCR, keeping a single row per CDR3 protein. Here the sample spans hundreds of thousands of distinct CDR3 sequences, approximately 12% being singletons. The sample consisted of PBMCs from blood, taken on the day of vaccination. Receptors originate from a man in his fifties or sixties who received an inactivated influenza vaccine.

This clonotype has just a few counts. The chain joins TRBV7-2 to TRBJ2-3; D gene ambiguous. The CDR3 spans 16 residues. Trimming took 0 bases from V and 2 from J, leaving 12 bases between them. Germline-derived CDR1 and CDR2 are SGHTA and FQGNSA. The chain's CDR3 is CASSLALVGVTDTQYF. CDR3 sequence (DNA): TGTGCCAGCAGCTTAGCGTTGGTGGGCGTCACAGATACGCAGTATTTT.

This clonotype was recorded a few times. V and J are TRBV28 and TRBJ2-5, with D possibly being TRBD2 (6 bases). CDR3 size: 15 residues. V was clipped by 6 bases and J by 5 bases, with 19 bases between them. CDR1 and CDR2 from the germline V gene are MDHEN and SYDVKM. The CDR3 DNA reads as TGTGCCAGCAGCCCTCGCCTAGGACGGGAGGAGACCCAGTACTTC. Protein sequence: CASSPRLGREETQYF.

This clonotype was observed a handful of times. The J gene is TRBJ2-7, the V gene TRBV5-1; 8 bases align to TRBD1. The CDR3 has 14 amino acids. Germline CDR1 is SGHRS and CDR2 is YFSETQ. J gave up 5 bases and V 1 base, and 5 bases lay outside the gene matches. The CDR3 coding sequence is TGCGCCAGCAGCTTGCCAGGGGGCGAGAACGAGCAGTACTTC. It specifies CASSLPGGENEQYF. Full variable domain (rest looked up from reference TRBV5-1 and TRBJ2-7): KAGVTQTPRYLIKTRGQQVTLSCSPISGHRSVSWYQQTPGQGLQFLFEYFSETQRNKGNFPGRFSGRQFSNSRSEMNVSTLELGDSALYLCASSLPGGENEQYFGPGTRLTVT.

This clonotype was detected only a few times. The rearrangement links TRBV20-1 to TRBJ1-2; D uncertain. Germline values: CDR1 DFQATT, CDR2 SNEGSKA (reference sequence). Trimming removed 3 bases from V and 5 bases from J, with 22 bases in between. This CDR3 comprises 16 residues. The chain's CDR3 is CSARSNSKLLMYGYTF. The CDR3 bases are TGCAGTGCTAGGTCTAATTCTAAACTTTTGATGTATGGCTACACCTTC.

The V gene is TRBV15, the J gene TRBJ2-3; perhaps D is TRBD1 or TRBD2 (5 bases each). The V and J ends lost 6 bases and 3 bases respectively, with 13 bases between them. This CDR3 comprises 14 residues. Germline-derived CDR1 and CDR2 are LNHNV and YYDKDF (reference sequence). The CDR3 nucleotides read TGTGCCACCAGTCTTGAGAGGGGAACAGATACGCAGTATTTT. Its translation is CATSLERGTDTQYF.

The table lists this clonotype with a few counts. The chain is built from TRBV9 and TRBJ2-7, with TRBD1 as a possible D gene (6 bases). The germline V gene encodes CDR1 SGDLS and CDR2 YYNGEE. This CDR3 contains 15 residues. V was shortened by 0 bases and J by 2 bases, with 12 bases between the two germline ends. The CDR3 DNA follows: TGTGCCAGCAGCGTAGGTGGGGACACAACCTACGAGCAGTACTTC. Translated: CASSVGGDTTYEQYF.

In its sample, this clonotype was seen many times. The chain has TRBV7-9 and TRBJ2-3; 13 positions agree with TRBD2. CDR1 and CDR2 from the germline V gene are SEHNR and FQNEAQ (reference sequence). CDR3 length equals 16 residues. The V segment lost 4 bases and the J segment 2 bases; nucleotides outside the gene matches: 3. The CDR3 DNA sequence: TGTGCCAGCAGCTCCGGACTAGCGGGGGTCACAGATACGCAGTATTTT. Translated, it gives CASSSGLAGVTDTQYF.

Many counts were recorded for this clonotype. The J gene is TRBJ2-1, the V gene TRBV12-3 or TRBV12-4; D is uncertain. The CDR3 runs to 13 residues. The germline V and J ends were trimmed by 0 bases and 5 bases, with 5 bases remaining between them. The CDR3 coding sequence is TGTGCCAGCAGTTTAGCGTCGGACAATGAGCAGTTCTTC. Translating it yields CASSLASDNEQFF.

J is TRBJ2-5 and V is TRBV5-1; 7 nucleotides match TRBD2. CDR1 and CDR2 (germline): SGHRS, YFSETQ. V was pared by 2 bases and J by 4 bases, with 8 bases of the junction left unmatched. The CDR3 extends over 15 amino acids. The CDR3 region has the DNA TGCGCCAGCAGCTTAGGGAGGGCCGGAAGAGAGACCCAGTACTTC. It codes for CASSLGRAGRETQYF.

This clonotype has only a few counts. This sequence joins TRBV27 and TRBJ2-5; TRBD2 might be the D (6 bases). CDR1 is MNHEY and CDR2 is SMNVEV in the germline V gene (reference sequence). Deletions cut 2 bases from V and 7 bases from J, with 17 bases between. This CDR3 is 15 amino acids long. In nucleotides, the CDR3 is TGTGCCAGCAGTTTACATCGGGGGAATGTGGTGACCCAGTACTTC. Protein: CASSLHRGNVVTQYF.

The chain combines TRBV9 with TRBJ2-1; D is uncertain. Trimming shortened V by 0 bases and J by 7 bases, and 14 bases separated the two germline ends. Germline CDR1 and CDR2: SGDLS and YYNGEE. CDR3 size: 15 residues. CDR3: CASSVGPATQNEQFF. CDR3 sequence (DNA): TGTGCCAGCAGCGTAGGTCCAGCCACTCAGAATGAGCAGTTCTTC.

This chain links TRBV3-1 with TRBJ2-1; no definite D call. Trimming took 6 bases from V and 0 from J, leaving 9 bases between them. Germline loops: CDR1 LGHDT, CDR2 YNNKEL (reference sequence). This CDR3 region has 14 residues. The CDR3 loop is CASSAETSYNEQFF. CDR3 nucleotides: TGTGCCAGCAGTGCCGAAACCTCCTACAATGAGCAGTTCTTC.

This clonotype was counted only a few times. The chain has TRBV4-3 and TRBJ2-2, with 8 positions matching TRBD2. Germline lookup yields CDR1 LGHNA and CDR2 YSLEER. The CDR3 is 16 amino acids. V was clipped by 0 bases and J by 7 bases; unmatched bases: 7. CDR3 amino acids: CASSQDPGGANGELFF. The CDR3 coding sequence is TGCGCCAGCAGCCAAGATCCCGGGGGGGCGAACGGGGAGCTGTTTTTT.

This clonotype was picked up many times. V and J are TRBV5-5 and TRBJ2-4; D is possibly TRBD1 or TRBD2 (5 bases each). The CDR3 contains 16 residues. Germline V CDR1 and CDR2: SGHKS, YYEKEE (reference sequence). V was shortened by 3 bases and J by 0 bases, with 13 bases between the two germline ends. The CDR3 DNA reads TGTGCCAGCAGCTCGGGACGGATACTAGCCAAAAACATTCAGTACTTC. Its translation is CASSSGRILAKNIQYF.

In this sample, this clonotype turned up a few times. This rearrangement joins TRBV20-1 to TRBJ2-7; D may be TRBD1 or TRBD2 (5 bases each). The CDR3 is 12 amino acids. Trimming left V 6 bases short and J 3 bases short, with 12 bases between. Germline CDR1 is DFQATT and CDR2 is SNEGSKA (reference sequence). The CDR3 bases are TGCAGTGCCCCGGGACGGAACTACGAGCAGTACTTC. Amino acids: CSAPGRNYEQYF.

This clonotype was counted at least ten times. The V and J genes are TRBV12-3 or TRBV12-4 and TRBJ2-4; D uncertain. The CDR3 spans 17 residues. Trimming cost V 7 bases and J 0 bases, with 19 bases left between them. This CDR3 reads CASTLGTRNLAKNIQYF. The CDR3 DNA reads as TGTGCCAGCACCCTGGGAACTCGCAATTTAGCCAAAAACATTCAGTACTTC.

This clonotype has just a few counts. V and J are TRBV10-2 and TRBJ2-7; 7 bases are a match to TRBD1. Germline CDR1 WSHSY, CDR2 SAAADI. This CDR3 is 13 amino acids long. V lost 5 bases and J lost 6; bases outside the gene matches: 7. CDR3 in amino acids: CASSRGQALEQYF. DNA for the CDR3: TGCGCCAGCAGTCGCGGACAGGCTCTCGAGCAGTACTTC.

The table lists this clonotype with many counts. The chain employs TRBV27 and TRBJ2-7; a possible D gene is TRBD2 (6 bases). Germline V gives CDR1 MNHEY, CDR2 SMNVEV (reference sequence). V lost 2 bases and J lost 4, with 12 bases in between. The CDR3 consists of 14 residues. CDR3 residues: CASSLDGSGYEQYF. DNA for the CDR3: TGTGCCAGCAGTTTAGACGGGAGCGGTTACGAGCAGTACTTC.

This clonotype showed up many times. The chain couples TRBV3-1 to TRBJ2-2; D unresolved. The CDR3 contains 17 residues. Looked up from germline, CDR1 is LGHDT and CDR2 is YNNKEL (reference sequence). Deletions cut 1 base from V and 6 bases from J, with 18 bases between. The DNA for the CDR3 is TGTGCCAGCAGCCAAGTTCAACTTAGGTGGAGTCCCGGGGAGCTGTTTTTT. This gives the protein CASSQVQLRWSPGELFF.

CDR3 region: CASSQVLAGDTQYF. CDR3 DNA: TGCGCCAGCAGCCAAGTTTTAGCGGGAGACACGCAGTATTTT. This rearrangement joins TRBV4-3 to TRBJ2-3; 9 nucleotides align to TRBD2. CDR1 is LGHNA and CDR2 is YSLEER in the germline V gene. V was pared by 1 base and J by 9 bases, with 5 bases of the junction left unmatched. The CDR3 contains 14 residues.

DNA of the CDR3: TGTGCCAGCAGTCCATCTAGCGGAGTCTACAATGAGCAGTTCTTC. Protein product: CASSPSSGVYNEQFF. The chain carries TRBV6-2 or TRBV6-3 and TRBJ2-1; TRBD2 matches at 7 bases. This CDR3 contains 15 residues. Germline loops: CDR1 MNHEY, CDR2 SVGEGT. Trimming removed 5 bases from V and 3 bases from J; junction bases left unmatched: 7.

This clonotype was seen more than once but under ten times. CDR3 sequence reads: CASTREGSPLHF. DNA of the CDR3: TGTGCCAGCACCAGGGAAGGATCACCCCTCCACTTT. This chain connects TRBV25-1 to TRBJ1-6, with D maybe TRBD1 (5 bases). This CDR3 is 12 amino acids long. The V gene lost 7 bases and the J gene lost 10 bases, with 11 bases spanning the gap. CDR1 MGHDK and CDR2 SYGVNS come from the germline V gene.

This clonotype turned up a few times. J is TRBJ1-1 and V is TRBV5-5, with D uncertain. The germline gives CDR1 SGHKS, CDR2 YYEKEE (reference sequence). CDR3 size: 13 residues. Trimming took 7 bases from V and 4 from J, leaving 14 bases between them. CDR3 in amino acids: CASASDPSTEAFF. The CDR3 bases are TGTGCCAGCGCCTCGGACCCAAGCACTGAAGCTTTCTTT.

This clonotype showed up many times. The chain has TRBV12-3 or TRBV12-4 and TRBJ2-1, with D possibly being TRBD2 (5 bases). With 3 bases removed from V and 10 bases from J, the gap between germline ends came to 13 bases. The CDR3 runs 13 residues. CDR3 protein: CASSFTRAVEQFF. CDR3 coding DNA: TGTGCCAGCAGTTTCACGCGAGCGGTCGAGCAGTTCTTC.

This clonotype was recorded a few times. The chain combines TRBV3-1 with TRBJ2-7; 7 bases line up with TRBD1. This CDR3 is 17 amino acids long. V dropped 0 bases and J dropped 2; count of bases not matched to a gene: 10. Germline CDR1 LGHDT, CDR2 YNNKEL (reference sequence). This CDR3 is CASSQDNGTEYTYEQYF. The CDR3 nucleotides are TGTGCCAGCAGCCAAGACAATGGGACAGAATATACCTACGAGCAGTACTTC.

V is TRBV20-1 and J is TRBJ1-1; D is uncertain. There are 13 residues in the CDR3. V was pared by 8 bases and J by 1 base, with 14 bases between. Germline V CDR1 and CDR2: DFQATT, SNEGSKA (reference sequence). The CDR3 sequence: CSSSRRRNTEAFF. In DNA form, the CDR3 reads TGCAGTTCTTCGAGGAGACGGAACACTGAAGCTTTCTTT.